This TCR beta chain was found in a study of blood T cell repertoires in COVID-19. Produced via immunoSEQ multiplex PCR; TCRdb's table is partial and in-frame only. The table records 200,000 to 250,000 clones, about 85% of them present only once. For recovered donors of Cohort 3, there were two negative PCRs, clearance, or symptom resolution. This TCR derives from a woman between 25 and 40 years old who had recovered from COVID-19. The sequenced sample was PBMCs or T cells enriched from blood (not recorded which).

The chain's CDR3 is CASSVEGTAEAFF. CDR3 bases: TGTGCCAGCAGCGTAGAAGGGACAGCTGAAGCTTTCTTT. The genes are TRBV9 and TRBJ1-1; 7 bases are shared with TRBD1. CDR1 and CDR2 from the germline V gene are SGDLS and YYNGEE. The CDR3 has 13 amino acids. V gave up 0 bases and J gave up 6 bases; unmatched junction bases: 2.